In this sample, the clone carrying this T cell receptor beta chain turned up a few times. This entry belongs to a study of blood T cells in healthy people across ages. PCR was performed a second time for about 6 to 12 cycles using a sample-barcoded 5' primer and a J-beta primer mix. TCRdb reprocessed the 5' RACE reads via MiXCR and lists one record per CDR3 protein. This repertoire shows around 780,000 distinct CDR3 sequences, about 56% found once; its top ten account for 25% to 30%. The TCR sequence derives from a man aged 35 to 55 in good health. Sequenced: blood.

The CDR3 nucleotides read TGTGCCAGCAGTTTAGCCGACAGGGCCCAATCCCCCTATAATTCACCCCTCCACTTT. This encodes CASSLADRAQSPYNSPLHF. The chain has TRBV12-3 or TRBV12-4 and TRBJ1-6, with 7 bases matching TRBD1. The CDR3 runs 19 residues. The ends lost 0 bases at V and 2 bases at J; junction bases unmatched: 10.